This TCR beta chain comes out of a study of a mutant IDH1 vaccine in newly diagnosed glioma. About the study: Patients were given eight vaccinations, scheduled in weeks 1, 3, 5, 7, 11, 15, 19 and 23.

Time point here: week 5, during vaccination. Vaccination used 300 ug of mutant IDH1 20-mer peptide per dose, with topical imiquimod. This clone was detected once. Its antigen is undetermined. The protocol was immunoSEQ multiplex PCR, while the TCRdb copy is restricted to in-frame clones and leaves out a portion. The sample carries 45,000 to 60,000 clones, roughly 78% recorded once. From germline, CDR1 is SGHDT and CDR2 YYEEEE. This CDR3 has 13 amino acids. Sequences were derived from PBMCs, sampled from a glioma patient whose treatment included an IDH1 peptide vaccine. The J gene is TRBJ2-4, the V gene TRBV5-6, with TRBD2 as a possible D gene (7 bases). The sequence was obtained from a man aged 50 to 59 with glioma. This CDR3 reads CAGGGSAKNIQYF. The CDR3 DNA is TGTGCAGGGGGGGGCAGTGCCAAAAACATTCAGTACTTC.